This T cell receptor beta chain comes out of a study of shared clonotypes between healthy human individuals. Method: immunoSEQ multiplex PCR; TCRdb's copy keeps in-frame clones and lacks some. In the table there are more than 2 million clones, around 93% of which are singletons. This clone appeared a single time. The antigen is unknown. The study's findings and limits: Sharing across a few donors was seen in around 5% of naive CD4 clonotypes. Among the subsets, naive ones generally showed larger estimated richness than memory ones. Relative to clonotypes present in all four donors, those not shared had lower generation probabilities.

From germline, CDR1 is LNHDA and CDR2 SQIVND (reference sequence). This CDR3 is 16 amino acids long. With 0 bases clipped from V and 4 bases from J, the junction kept 8 bases outside the gene matches. Only CD45RO-negative cells positively selected for CCR7 counted as naive CD8 cells, so terminally differentiated effector memory CD45RA+ cells were excluded. The sequence was collected from a man aged 18 to 29 in good health. Some clones in this sample may be carry-over from other donors' samples. Sequences were obtained from naive CD8+ T cells from PBMCs. V is TRBV19 and J is TRBJ2-7, with 8 positions matching TRBD1. The CDR3 sequence is CASSIDAGTGWYEQYF. The CDR3 nucleotides read TGTGCCAGTAGTATAGACGCCGGGACAGGTTGGTACGAGCAGTACTTC.